This TCR beta chain was sequenced for a study of vaccination and CD4 T cells after COVID-19. There are 15 residues in the CDR3. J was trimmed by 3 bases and V by 0 bases; bases with no gene match: 5. From germline, CDR1 is SGHNT and CDR2 YYREEE (reference sequence). Treatment given: approximately 9-day PBMC culture with coronavirus spike peptide pools or control peptides (ViraFEST assay). This clonotype has a single count. What it recognizes is unknown. Oncomine TCR Beta short-read sequencing was applied to DNA from cultured CD4+ T cells. TCRdb itself ran the PCR reads through MiXCR, one entry per CDR3 protein. The data contain about 10,000 distinct CDR3 sequences, 40% to 55% of them singletons.

The material sequenced was CD4+ T cells from blood, cultured in vitro. The chain combines TRBV5-4 with TRBJ2-7; 8 nucleotides align to TRBD1. The TCR originated in a human donor who had recovered from COVID-19. The CDR3 protein is CASSLGPGQVYEQYF. CDR3 bases: TGTGCCAGCAGCTTGGGACCGGGACAGGTCTACGAGCAGTACTTC.